The rows below give T cell receptor beta chains drawn from one sample of a study of blood T cell repertoires in COVID-19. Here immunoSEQ multiplex PCR was the method, and the copy in TCRdb shows in-frame clones only, minus some. This sample yields 95,000 to 150,000 clones, of which 75% to 85% are seen a single time; 35% to 40% belongs to the top ten. The sample taken for sequencing was peripheral blood. The source is a middle-aged man with active or convalescent COVID-19. Both conserved end residues are part of each CDR3. D genes are given only for firm matches. Expanded clones get a size class; other rows say once, few or many, or leave the size out.

J	size	V	D	CDR3	DNA
TRBJ1-2	-	TRBV6-1	-	CASSEIANYGYTF	TGTGCCAGCAGTGAAATAGCTAACTATGGCTACACCTTC
TRBJ1-4	-	TRBV11-3	-	CASRIGTNEKLFF	TGTGCCAGCAGGATCGGAACTAATGAAAAACTGTTTTTT
TRBJ1-6	-	TRBV2	-	CASSDLGSSYNSPLHF	TGTGCCAGCAGTGATCTGGGGAGCTCCTATAATTCACCCCTCCACTTT
TRBJ1-1	-	TRBV19	-	CASSARAITEAFF	TGTGCCAGTAGTGCCAGGGCGATCACTGAAGCTTTCTTT
TRBJ2-7	few	TRBV3-1/TRBV3-2	TRBD2	CASILKALAAYEQYF	TGTGCCAGCATCCTAAAGGCTCTAGCGGCTTACGAGCAGTACTTC
TRBJ2-3	-	TRBV9	-	CASSVVVGGGTDTQYF	TGTGCCAGCAGCGTAGTTGTGGGAGGGGGGACAGATACGCAGTATTTT
TRBJ1-4	-	TRBV5-1	TRBD1	CASSSRQGLGGNEKLFF	TGCGCCAGCAGCTCTCGACAGGGGCTTGGGGGGAATGAAAAACTGTTTTTT
TRBJ1-5	once	TRBV12-5	-	CASGAAQGSTNQPQHF	TGTGCTAGTGGTGCGGCCCAGGGGTCAACCAATCAGCCCCAGCATTTT
TRBJ2-7	-	TRBV7-2	TRBD2	CASSLTSGDSYEQYF	TGTGCCAGCAGCTTAACTAGCGGTGACTCCTACGAGCAGTACTTC
TRBJ2-1	-	TRBV5-6	-	CASSLGQFYNEQFF	TGTGCCAGCAGCTTGGGACAGTTCTACAATGAGCAGTTCTTC
TRBJ1-1	few	TRBV6-5	-	CASSTPAEAFF	TGTGCCAGCAGTACCCCAGCTGAAGCTTTCTTT
TRBJ1-2	-	TRBV24-1	-	CATSDPGAPNYGYTF	TGTGCCACCAGTGACCCAGGGGCCCCTAACTATGGCTACACCTTC
TRBJ1-6	once	TRBV19	TRBD1	CATRQGPYHF	TGTGCCACCCGACAGGGCCCTTACCACTTT
TRBJ2-1	-	TRBV2	TRBD2	CASTPGGGEQFF	TGTGCCAGCACTCCGGGAGGGGGAGAGCAGTTCTTC
TRBJ2-1	-	TRBV9	-	CASSVSSVYNEQFF	TGTGCCAGCAGCGTTTCTAGCGTTTACAATGAGCAGTTCTTC
TRBJ1-6	-	TRBV12-5	-	CASGFATGGNSPLHF	TGTGCTAGTGGTTTTGCAACGGGGGGTAATTCACCCCTCCACTTT
TRBJ2-1	-	TRBV14	TRBD2	CASSQDQAGGREQFF	TGTGCCAGCAGCCAAGATCAAGCGGGAGGGCGTGAGCAGTTCTTC
TRBJ2-6	-	TRBV11-2	-	CASSLDFRGRGKSGANVLTF	TGTGCCAGCAGCTTAGATTTTCGCGGCAGGGGAAAGTCTGGGGCCAACGTCCTGACTTTC
TRBJ2-1	-	TRBV2	-	CASILTTPSAYNEQFF	TGTGCCAGCATTCTGACTACCCCCTCCGCCTACAATGAGCAGTTCTTC
TRBJ1-6	-	TRBV10-3	TRBD1	CAITGTENSPLHF	TGTGCCATCACTGGGACAGAGAATTCACCCCTCCACTTT
TRBJ1-2	-	TRBV18	-	CASSPPLRDYGYTF	TGTGCCAGCTCACCACCCCTCAGGGACTATGGCTACACCTTC
TRBJ2-7	-	TRBV7-3	-	CASSDGGEQYF	TGTGCCAGCAGCGACGGAGGCGAGCAGTACTTC
TRBJ1-5	-	TRBV6-6	TRBD1	CASSTGGTNQPQHF	TGTGCCAGCAGTACAGGGGGGACAAATCAGCCCCAGCATTTT
TRBJ2-7	-	TRBV6-2/TRBV6-3	TRBD1	CASSSLRTGTESEQYF	TGTGCCAGCAGTTCCCTCCGGACAGGGACGGAATCCGAGCAGTACTTC